Each of the 18 T cell receptor beta chains below was sequenced from the same sample in a study of cytomegalovirus exposure and HLA in healthy donors. The PCR used 60 Vbeta and 13 Jbeta primers. Here immunoSEQ multiplex PCR was the method, and the copy in TCRdb shows in-frame clones only, minus some. The repertoire includes 65,000 to 70,000 clones, around 74% of them detected once, and around 7% sits in the top ten. The sequencing input was PBMCs. These receptors all stem from a woman in her thirties in good health and CMV-seropositive.

The chain couples TRBV27 to TRBJ2-7; possibly TRBD2 for D (5 bases). The V and J ends lost 2 bases and 3 bases respectively, with 11 bases between them. CDR1 MNHEY and CDR2 SMNVEV come from the germline V gene (reference sequence). CDR3 length: 14 amino acids. Here the CDR3 reads CASSLNGIFYEQYF. The CDR3 DNA sequence: TGTGCCAGCAGTTTAAACGGGATTTTCTACGAGCAGTACTTC.

The chain recombines TRBV19 with TRBJ1-1; the match to TRBD1 covers 10 bases. The CDR3 spans 14 residues. Germline V gene sequence: CDR1 LNHDA, CDR2 SQIVND (reference sequence). Trimming removed 6 bases from V and 4 bases from J; junction bases left unmatched: 5. The CDR3 bases are TGTGCCAGTAGCCCCGGGACAGGGGTCACTGAAGCTTTCTTT. It is translated as CASSPGTGVTEAFF.

The gene calls are TRBV5-4 and TRBJ1-1; no definite D call. The CDR3 is made up of 14 amino acids. Germline V lookup: CDR1 SGHNT, CDR2 YYREEE (reference sequence). V lost 4 bases to trimming and J lost 0 bases, with 10 bases between them. The CDR3 DNA is TGTGCCAGCAGCCCCAAACTCTTGAACACTGAAGCTTTCTTT. Protein: CASSPKLLNTEAFF.

This clone was picked up a small number of times. The chain is built from TRBV30 and TRBJ2-7, with a possible D match to TRBD1 (5 bases). Germline V gives CDR1 GTSNPN, CDR2 SVGIG (reference sequence). The CDR3 sequence is 15 residues long. The V end was cut by 0 bases, the J end by 1 base, with 13 bases between. The CDR3 protein is CAWSVGRRDSYEQYF. The DNA for the CDR3 is TGTGCCTGGAGTGTGGGGCGTAGGGATTCCTACGAGCAGTACTTC.

This rearrangement joins TRBV4-3 to TRBJ2-1; 11 nucleotides line up with TRBD1. V lost 0 bases, J lost 6 bases, and 4 bases stayed unmatched. This CDR3 has 16 amino acids. Germline CDR1 and CDR2: LGHNA and YSLEER. CDR3 sequence: CASSQDPGTGGNEQFF. The DNA for the CDR3 is TGCGCCAGCAGCCAAGATCCCGGGACAGGGGGCAATGAGCAGTTCTTC.

V gene TRBV28 combines with J gene TRBJ2-7; 8 bases agree with TRBD2. The CDR3 has 13 amino acids. Germline V gene lookup returns CDR1 MDHEN and CDR2 SYDVKM. After removal of 5 bases from V and 6 bases from J, the junction contained 6 bases not matched to a gene. The CDR3 coding sequence is TGTGCCAGCAGTCCAGGACTAGCTGGCGAGCAGTACTTC. Its translation: CASSPGLAGEQYF.

This clone turned up a few times. This rearrangement joins TRBV27 to TRBJ1-4; D unresolved. Trimming removed 10 bases from V and 11 bases from J, with 14 bases in between. CDR3 length equals 11 residues. In germline, CDR1 is MNHEY, CDR2 SMNVEV (reference sequence). DNA for the CDR3: TGTGCCACTCAATCTGCGGAGAAACTGTTTTTT. This gives the protein CATQSAEKLFF.

The CDR3: CAWSVLSVPYIWSYNEQFF. CDR3 nucleotide sequence: TGTGCCTGGAGTGTTCTTAGCGTACCGTATATATGGTCCTACAATGAGCAGTTCTTC. The chain has TRBV30 and TRBJ2-1; the D gene is possibly TRBD2 (5 bases). This CDR3 is 19 amino acids long. Per the germline V gene, CDR1 is GTSNPN and CDR2 is SVGIG (reference sequence). The V end was cut by 0 bases, the J end by 1 base, with 22 bases between.

CDR3 region: CASSLTQGASNSPLHF. The CDR3 nucleotides are TGTGCCAGCAGTCTGACACAGGGGGCTTCGAATTCACCCCTCCACTTT. The chain carries TRBV28 and TRBJ1-6; 9 bases map to TRBD1. The CDR3 runs to 16 residues. Germline V gene lookup returns CDR1 MDHEN and CDR2 SYDVKM. Unmatched junction bases numbered 9, after V lost 5 bases and J lost 7 bases.

V gene TRBV7-2 combines with J gene TRBJ1-1, with D uncertain. Germline V gene data show CDR1 as SGHTA and CDR2 as FQGNSA. V shed 0 bases and J shed 6 bases, with 8 bases lying between them. The CDR3 has 13 residues. The CDR3 nucleotides are TGTGCCAGCAGCTTAGCGCCGAGGTCTGAAGCTTTCTTT. As protein: CASSLAPRSEAFF. The full variable domain, with the rest looked up from reference TRBV7-2 and TRBJ1-1, is GAGVSQSPSNKVTEKGKDVELRCDPISGHTALYWYRQSLGQGLEFLIYFQGNSAPDKSGLPSDRFSAERTGGSVSTLTIQRTQQEDSAVYLCASSLAPRSEAFFGQGTRLTVV.

This chain uses TRBV28 with TRBJ2-4; 7 bases line up with TRBD2. Germline V gene sequence: CDR1 MDHEN, CDR2 SYDVKM. Trimming removed 11 bases from V and 3 bases from J; junction bases left unmatched: 4. The CDR3 is 12 amino acids. CDR3 DNA sequence: TGTGCCGGCGGGAGCAGCAAAAACATTCAGTACTTC. Protein sequence: CAGGSSKNIQYF.

This clone appeared once. The V and J genes are TRBV2 and TRBJ2-7; D not certain. CDR1 SNHLY and CDR2 FYNNEI come from the germline V gene. Trimming took 6 bases from V and 6 from J, leaving 15 bases between them. The CDR3 is 13 amino acids. In DNA form, the CDR3 reads TGTGCCAGCAGCGTTGAGTCAAGTCGCGAGCAGTACTTC. This encodes CASSVESSREQYF.

V is TRBV7-2 and J is TRBJ2-7; 12 positions match TRBD2. Germline V gives CDR1 SGHTA, CDR2 FQGNSA. V gave up 6 bases and J gave up 2 bases; unmatched junction bases: 5. The CDR3 is 15 residues long. The CDR3 coding sequence is TGTGCCAGCAGTCCGGGACTAGCGGGTCCCTACGAGCAGTACTTC. Protein sequence: CASSPGLAGPYEQYF. Full variable domain (remainder filled in from reference TRBV7-2 and TRBJ2-7): GAGVSQSPSNKVTEKGKDVELRCDPISGHTALYWYRQSLGQGLEFLIYFQGNSAPDKSGLPSDRFSAERTGGSVSTLTIQRTQQEDSAVYLCASSPGLAGPYEQYFGPGTRLTVT.

The rearrangement links TRBV5-4 to TRBJ1-1; 8 nucleotides match TRBD1. The CDR3 runs to 14 residues. The germline V gene encodes CDR1 SGHNT and CDR2 YYREEE (reference sequence). Unmatched junction bases numbered 8, after V lost 4 bases and J lost 6 bases. For the CDR3, the DNA is TGTGCCAGCAGCCTTACAGGGGGGAAGGCTGAAGCTTTCTTT. Protein sequence: CASSLTGGKAEAFF.

V is TRBV28 and J is TRBJ2-2; 7 nucleotides line up with TRBD1. This CDR3 spans 20 amino acids. V was clipped by 5 bases and J by 0 bases; unmatched bases: 18. Looked up from germline, CDR1 is MDHEN and CDR2 is SYDVKM. In DNA form, the CDR3 reads TGTGCCAGCAGTAACCAGCCTTCCGGGACAGCGCCACCGAACACCGGGGAGCTGTTTTTT. This translates into CASSNQPSGTAPPNTGELFF.

The chain joins TRBV7-8 to TRBJ2-1, with 11 bases identical to TRBD2. Losses at the gene ends were 6 bases for V and 7 bases for J; bases not matched to a gene: 20. There are 19 residues in the CDR3. CDR1 is SGHVS and CDR2 is FQNEAQ in the germline V gene. The CDR3 spells CASRSTASGRRVLRNEQFF. The CDR3 DNA is TGTGCCAGCAGATCGACGGCTAGCGGGAGGAGGGTTTTACGGAATGAGCAGTTCTTC.

This clone has a handful of counts. This chain links TRBV7-2 with TRBJ2-1; 8 bases are a match to TRBD2. Germline V gene lookup returns CDR1 SGHTA and CDR2 FQGNSA. Losses at the gene ends were 3 bases for V and 8 bases for J; bases not matched to a gene: 9. The CDR3 has 15 residues. The CDR3 loop reads CASSLSGSGIHEQFF. CDR3 DNA: TGTGCCAGCAGCTTGAGCGGGAGTGGTATCCATGAGCAGTTCTTC.

The rearrangement joins TRBV4-1 to TRBJ2-7; D is possibly TRBD1 (5 bases). The CDR3 covers 13 residues. Trimming left V 1 base short and J 4 bases short, with 8 bases between. The germline CDR1 and CDR2 sequences are MGHRA and YSYEKL. CDR3 residues: CASSQGQLYEQYF. Written as DNA, the CDR3 is TGCGCCAGCAGCCAAGGACAGCTGTACGAGCAGTACTTC.